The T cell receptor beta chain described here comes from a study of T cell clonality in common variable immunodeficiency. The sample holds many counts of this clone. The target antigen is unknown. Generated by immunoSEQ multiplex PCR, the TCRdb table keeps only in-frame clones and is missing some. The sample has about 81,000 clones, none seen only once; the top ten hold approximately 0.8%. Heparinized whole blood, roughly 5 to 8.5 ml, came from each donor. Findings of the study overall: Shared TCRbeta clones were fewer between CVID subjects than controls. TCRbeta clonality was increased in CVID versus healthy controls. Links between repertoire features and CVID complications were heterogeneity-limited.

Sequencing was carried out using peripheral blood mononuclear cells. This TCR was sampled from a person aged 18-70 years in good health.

The CDR3 protein is CASSSGSGGYTF. CDR3 DNA, as far as it was read: TGTGCCAGCAGTAGCGGTTCGGGGGGC. This chain joins TRBV28 and TRBJ1-2; D ambiguous. Read data end 3 residues before the CDR3 end; the end is taken from the germline J gene. This CDR3 comprises 12 residues. Germline assignment: CDR1 MDHEN and CDR2 SYDVKM.